One sample yielded the 7 T cell receptor beta chains listed below, sequenced in a study of memory CD4+ T cells and cytomegalovirus serostatus (dated by TCRdb to between 2017 and 2020). The method was the immunoSEQ multiplex PCR assay. TCRdb holds this immuneACCESS table with in-frame rearrangements only. Some clones are missing; in checked studies, unresolved V genes explain under half, and the rest has no known cause. A total of some 46,000 clones appear in this sample, under 80% of them only once. The top ten constitute around 0.61% of the sample. Single viable CD3+CD4+CD8-CD45RO+ cells were sorted as memory CD4+ T cells on a FACSAria II. The sample comprised memory CD4+ T cells from blood. The receptor source for this set is an adult in good health and CMV-seronegative.

This clone was seen once. The chain employs TRBV28 and TRBJ1-1, with unresolved D. Trimming pared 7 bases from V and 1 base from J, leaving 22 bases between. This CDR3 has 17 amino acids. Germline CDR1 MDHEN, CDR2 SYDVKM. The DNA of the CDR3 is TGTGCCAGCACTATCATAGCAGGAAGCCAATCGAACACTGAAGCTTTCTTT. As protein: CASTIIAGSQSNTEAFF. Drawing the rest from reference TRBV28 and TRBJ1-1, the complete variable domain is DVKVTQSSRYLVKRTGEKVFLECVQDMDHENMFWYRQDPGLGLRLIYFSYDVKMKEKGDIPEGYSVSREKKERFSLILESASTNQTSMYLCASTIIAGSQSNTEAFFGQGTRLTVV.

This clone was counted between two and nine times. The rearrangement uses TRBV5-1 and TRBJ2-1; 8 bases map to TRBD1. This CDR3 is 18 amino acids long. CDR1 SGHRS and CDR2 YFSETQ come from the germline V gene. The V segment lost 0 bases and the J segment 3 bases; nucleotides outside the gene matches: 11. CDR3 loop: CASSLAGQGARNYNEQFF. CDR3 DNA sequence: TGCGCCAGCAGCTTGGCCGGGCAGGGGGCGCGGAACTACAATGAGCAGTTCTTC.

Concerning this clone: Other DNA sequences within the sample encode an identical CDR3. The V call is TRBV20-1, the J call TRBJ1-1, with D uncertain. There are 11 residues in the CDR3. Looked up from germline, CDR1 is DFQATT and CDR2 is SNEGSKA (reference sequence). V dropped 3 bases and J dropped 4 bases, with 6 bases sitting between them. In nucleotides, the CDR3 is TGCAGTGCTAGGGGTTCCACTGAAGCTTTCTTT. Protein product: CSARGSTEAFF.

V gene TRBV29-1 combines with J gene TRBJ2-1; D is uncertain. The ends were cut back, 7 bases at V and 5 bases at J, with 15 bases in the middle. The germline gives CDR1 SQVTM, CDR2 ANQGSEA. The CDR3 consists of 13 residues. The CDR3 DNA is TGCAGCGCCACTCCCCGATACAACAATGAGCAGTTCTTC. Translation: CSATPRYNNEQFF.

This chain uses TRBV7-6 with TRBJ1-4, with 12 bases aligning to TRBD1. The length of the CDR3 is 14 residues. Per the germline V gene, CDR1 is SGHVS and CDR2 is FNYEAQ. After removal of 6 bases from V and 8 bases from J, the junction contained 4 bases not matched to a gene. In DNA form, the CDR3 reads TGTGCCAGCAGATCCGGGACAGGGGGCGAAAAACTGTTTTTT. This encodes CASRSGTGGEKLFF.

This chain uses TRBV9 with TRBJ2-7; D call uncertain. Germline V gives CDR1 SGDLS, CDR2 YYNGEE. The CDR3 covers 14 residues. Trimming removed 2 bases from V and 2 bases from J, with 11 bases in between. The CDR3 protein is CASSVTASPYEQYF. The CDR3 DNA follows: TGTGCCAGCAGCGTTACAGCGTCTCCCTACGAGCAGTACTTC.

V usage is TRBV2 and J usage is TRBJ1-2, with TRBD1 identical over 8 bases. With 6 bases clipped from V and 4 bases from J, the junction kept 10 bases outside the gene matches. The CDR3 has 15 residues. Germline CDR1 is SNHLY and CDR2 is FYNNEI. The CDR3: CASRVGGQGGYGYTF. The CDR3, as DNA: TGTGCCAGCAGGGTTGGAGGACAGGGAGGCTATGGCTACACCTTC. Looking up the rest from reference TRBV2 and TRBJ1-2 gives the full variable domain: EPEVTQTPSHQVTQMGQEVILRCVPISNHLYFYWYRQILGQKVEFLVSFYNNEISEKSEIFDDQFSVERPDGSNFTLKIRSTKLEDSAMYFCASRVGGQGGYGYTFGSGTRLTVV.